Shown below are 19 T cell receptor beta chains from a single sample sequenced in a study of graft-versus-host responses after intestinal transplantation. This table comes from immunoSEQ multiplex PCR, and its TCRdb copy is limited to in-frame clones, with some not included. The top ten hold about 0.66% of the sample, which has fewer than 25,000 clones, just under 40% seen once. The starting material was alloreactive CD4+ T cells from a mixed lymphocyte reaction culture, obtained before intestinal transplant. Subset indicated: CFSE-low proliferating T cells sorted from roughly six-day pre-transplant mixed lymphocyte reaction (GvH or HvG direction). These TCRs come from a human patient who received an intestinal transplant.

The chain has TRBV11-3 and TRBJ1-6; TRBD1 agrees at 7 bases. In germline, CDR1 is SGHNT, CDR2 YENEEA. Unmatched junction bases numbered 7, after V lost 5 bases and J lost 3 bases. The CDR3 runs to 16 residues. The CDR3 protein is CASSKTGILYNSPLHF. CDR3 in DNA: TGTGCCAGCAGCAAGACAGGGATTCTCTATAATTCACCCCTCCACTTT.

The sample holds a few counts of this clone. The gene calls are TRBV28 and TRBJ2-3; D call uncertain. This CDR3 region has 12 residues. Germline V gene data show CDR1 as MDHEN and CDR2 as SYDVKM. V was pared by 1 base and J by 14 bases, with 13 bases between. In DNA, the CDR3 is TGTGCCAGCAGTTTATTTTCACGGGTGCTGTATTTT. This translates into CASSLFSRVLYF.

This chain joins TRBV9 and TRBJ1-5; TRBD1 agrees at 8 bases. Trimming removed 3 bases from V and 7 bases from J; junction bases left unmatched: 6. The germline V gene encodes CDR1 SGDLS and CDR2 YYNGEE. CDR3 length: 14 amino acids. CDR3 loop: CASSGTGYGQPQHF. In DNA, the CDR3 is TGTGCCAGCAGCGGGACAGGGTACGGGCAGCCCCAGCATTTT.

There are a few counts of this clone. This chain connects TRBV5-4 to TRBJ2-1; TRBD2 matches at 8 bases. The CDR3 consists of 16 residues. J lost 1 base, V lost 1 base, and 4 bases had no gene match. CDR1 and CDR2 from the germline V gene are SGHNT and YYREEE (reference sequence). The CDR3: CASSLLGGGSYNEQFF. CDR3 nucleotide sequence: TGTGCCAGCAGCTTGTTGGGCGGGGGGTCCTACAATGAGCAGTTCTTC.

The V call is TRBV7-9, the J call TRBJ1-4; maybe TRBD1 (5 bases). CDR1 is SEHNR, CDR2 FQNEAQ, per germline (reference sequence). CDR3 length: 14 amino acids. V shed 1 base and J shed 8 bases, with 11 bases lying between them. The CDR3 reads CASSLGQGYEKLFF. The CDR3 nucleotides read TGTGCCAGCAGCTTAGGGCAGGGATACGAAAAACTGTTTTTT.

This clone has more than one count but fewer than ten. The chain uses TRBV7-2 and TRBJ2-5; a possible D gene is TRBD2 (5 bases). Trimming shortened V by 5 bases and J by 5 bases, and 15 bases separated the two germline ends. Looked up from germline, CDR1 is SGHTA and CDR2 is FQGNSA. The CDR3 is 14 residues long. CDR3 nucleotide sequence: TGTGCCAGCAGCCCGAAGAGACGGAGGGAGACCCAGTACTTC. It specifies CASSPKRRRETQYF.

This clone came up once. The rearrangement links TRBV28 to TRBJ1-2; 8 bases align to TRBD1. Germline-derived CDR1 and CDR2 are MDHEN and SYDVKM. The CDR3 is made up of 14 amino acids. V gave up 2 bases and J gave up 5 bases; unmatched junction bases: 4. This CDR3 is CASSLTDRGYGYTF. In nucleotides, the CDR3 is TGTGCCAGCAGTTTAACCGACAGGGGATATGGCTACACCTTC.

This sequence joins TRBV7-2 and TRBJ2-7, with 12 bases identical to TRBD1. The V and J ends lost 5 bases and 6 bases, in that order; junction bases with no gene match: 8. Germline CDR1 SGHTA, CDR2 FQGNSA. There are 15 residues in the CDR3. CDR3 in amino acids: CASSKGQGAQGEQYF. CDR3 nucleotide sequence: TGTGCCAGCAGCAAGGGACAGGGGGCGCAAGGCGAGCAGTACTTC.

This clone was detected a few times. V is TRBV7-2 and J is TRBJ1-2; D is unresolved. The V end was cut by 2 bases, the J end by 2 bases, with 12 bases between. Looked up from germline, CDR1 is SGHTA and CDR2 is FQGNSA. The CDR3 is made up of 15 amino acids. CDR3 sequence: CASSLWVGRNYGYTF. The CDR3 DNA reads TGTGCCAGCAGCTTATGGGTGGGGAGGAACTATGGCTACACCTTC. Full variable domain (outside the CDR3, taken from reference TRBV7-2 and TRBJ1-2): GAGVSQSPSNKVTEKGKDVELRCDPISGHTALYWYRQSLGQGLEFLIYFQGNSAPDKSGLPSDRFSAERTGGSVSTLTIQRTQQEDSAVYLCASSLWVGRNYGYTFGSGTRLTVV.

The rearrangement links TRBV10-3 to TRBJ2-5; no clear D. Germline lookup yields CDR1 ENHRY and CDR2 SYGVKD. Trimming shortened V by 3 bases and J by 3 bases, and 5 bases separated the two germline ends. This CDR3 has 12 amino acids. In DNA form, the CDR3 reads TGTGCCATCAGTGACCAGAAAGAGACCCAGTACTTC. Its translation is CAISDQKETQYF.

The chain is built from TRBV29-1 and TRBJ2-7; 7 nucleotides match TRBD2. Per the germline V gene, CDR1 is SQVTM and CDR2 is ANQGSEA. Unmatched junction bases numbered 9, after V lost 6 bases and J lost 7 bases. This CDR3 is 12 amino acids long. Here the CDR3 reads CSVQGEGREQYF. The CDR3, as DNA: TGCAGCGTGCAAGGGGAGGGCAGGGAGCAGTACTTC.

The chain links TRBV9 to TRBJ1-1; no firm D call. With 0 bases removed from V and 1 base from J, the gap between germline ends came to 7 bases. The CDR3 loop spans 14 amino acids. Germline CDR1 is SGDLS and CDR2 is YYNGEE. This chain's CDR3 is CASSVGIRNTEAFF. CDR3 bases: TGTGCCAGCAGCGTAGGTATCAGGAACACTGAAGCTTTCTTT.

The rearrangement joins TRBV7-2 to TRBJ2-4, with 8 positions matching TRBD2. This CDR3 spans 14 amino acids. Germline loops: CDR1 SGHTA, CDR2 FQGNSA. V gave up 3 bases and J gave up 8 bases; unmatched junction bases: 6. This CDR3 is CASSFGGAGYIQYF. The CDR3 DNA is TGTGCCAGCAGCTTCGGGGGGGCAGGGTACATTCAGTACTTC.

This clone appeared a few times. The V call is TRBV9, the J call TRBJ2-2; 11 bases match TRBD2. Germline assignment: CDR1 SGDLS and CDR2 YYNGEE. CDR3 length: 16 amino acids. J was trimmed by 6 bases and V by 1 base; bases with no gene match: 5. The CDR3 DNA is TGTGCCAGCAGCGTAACGAGTAGCGGGGGGGCCGGGGAGCTGTTTTTT. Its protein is CASSVTSSGGAGELFF.

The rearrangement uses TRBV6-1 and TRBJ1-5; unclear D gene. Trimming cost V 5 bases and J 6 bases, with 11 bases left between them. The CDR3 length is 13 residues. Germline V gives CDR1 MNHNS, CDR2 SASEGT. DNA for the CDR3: TGTGCCAGCAGTTATCACTCGGGTCAGCCCCAGCATTTT. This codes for CASSYHSGQPQHF.

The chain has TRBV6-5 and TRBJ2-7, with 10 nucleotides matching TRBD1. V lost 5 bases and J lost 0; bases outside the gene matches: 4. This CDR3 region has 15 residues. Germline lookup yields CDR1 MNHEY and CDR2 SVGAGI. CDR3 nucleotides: TGTGCCAGCAGTAGACAGGGGGCGAGCTCCTACGAGCAGTACTTC. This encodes CASSRQGASSYEQYF.

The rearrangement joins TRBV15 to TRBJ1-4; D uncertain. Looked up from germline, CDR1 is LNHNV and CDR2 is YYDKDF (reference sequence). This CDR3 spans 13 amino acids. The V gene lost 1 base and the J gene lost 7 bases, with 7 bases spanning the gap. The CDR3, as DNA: TGTGCCACCAGCAGAGGGGGAGGTGAAAAACTGTTTTTT. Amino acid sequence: CATSRGGGEKLFF.

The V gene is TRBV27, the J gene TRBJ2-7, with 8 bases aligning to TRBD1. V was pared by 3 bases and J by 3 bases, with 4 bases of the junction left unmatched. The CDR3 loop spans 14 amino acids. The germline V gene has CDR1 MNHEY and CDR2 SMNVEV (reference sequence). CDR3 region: CASSLGDRYYEQYF. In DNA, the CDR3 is TGTGCCAGCAGTTTGGGGGACAGGTACTACGAGCAGTACTTC.

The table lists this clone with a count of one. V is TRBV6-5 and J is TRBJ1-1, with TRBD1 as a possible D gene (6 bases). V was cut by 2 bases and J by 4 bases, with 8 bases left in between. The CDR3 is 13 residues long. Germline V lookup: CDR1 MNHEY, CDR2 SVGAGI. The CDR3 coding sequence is TGTGCCAGCAGTTACATAGGGGGCACTGAAGCTTTCTTT. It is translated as CASSYIGGTEAFF.